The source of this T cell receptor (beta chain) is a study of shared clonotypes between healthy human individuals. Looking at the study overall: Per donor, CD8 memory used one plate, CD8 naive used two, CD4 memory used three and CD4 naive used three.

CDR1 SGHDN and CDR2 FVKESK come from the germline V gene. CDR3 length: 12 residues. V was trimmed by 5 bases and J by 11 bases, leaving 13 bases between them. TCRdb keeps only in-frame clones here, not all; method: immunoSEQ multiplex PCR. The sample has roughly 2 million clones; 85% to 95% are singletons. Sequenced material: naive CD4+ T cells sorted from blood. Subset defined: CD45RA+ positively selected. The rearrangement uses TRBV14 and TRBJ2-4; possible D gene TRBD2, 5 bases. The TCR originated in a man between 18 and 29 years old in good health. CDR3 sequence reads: CASSNGLELQYF. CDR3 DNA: TGTGCCAGCAGCAATGGACTTGAGCTTCAGTACTTC.